Following are 2 T cell receptor beta chains from one sample sequenced in a study of T cells in Graves' hyperthyroidism and ophthalmopathy. TCR beta CDR3 regions were amplified from RNA. First-round RT-PCR of the TCR CDR3 relied on the HTBI primer set. A single record per CDR3 protein comes from TCRdb applying MiXCR to the multiplex PCR reads. Of about 180,000 distinct CDR3 sequences listed, approximately 15% are singletons. Sequencing used blood. The receptors were sampled from a woman aged 45-65 years with Graves' hyperthyroidism.

This clonotype was picked up many times. The V call is TRBV5-1, the J call TRBJ2-2; D gene unclear. This CDR3 region has 16 residues. Trimming removed 0 bases from V and 4 bases from J, with 13 bases in between. CDR1 and CDR2 (germline): SGHRS, YFSETQ. The CDR3 sequence is CASSLGPIRTTGELFF. DNA of the CDR3: TGCGCCAGCAGCTTGGGACCCATAAGAACCACCGGGGAGCTGTTTTTT.

This clonotype was detected many times. This chain uses TRBV7-2 with TRBJ2-1; the D is unclear. Germline assignment: CDR1 SGHTA and CDR2 FQGNSA. Deletions cut 1 base from V and 1 base from J, with 2 bases between. The CDR3 contains 13 residues. CDR3 amino acids: CASSLESYNEQFF. The DNA for the CDR3 is TGTGCCAGCAGCTTAGAGTCCTACAATGAGCAGTTCTTC. Full variable domain (rest looked up from reference TRBV7-2 and TRBJ2-1): GAGVSQSPSNKVTEKGKDVELRCDPISGHTALYWYRQSLGQGLEFLIYFQGNSAPDKSGLPSDRFSAERTGGSVSTLTIQRTQQEDSAVYLCASSLESYNEQFFGPGTRLTVL.